This passage covers 25 T cell receptor beta chains from one sample sequenced in a study of CD8 T cells in Susac syndrome. RNA, at about 0.5 to 1 ug, was reverse transcribed with random hexamers. TCRdb re-called the immunoSEQ multiplex PCR reads through MiXCR, storing one row per CDR3 protein. The table lists more than 150,000 distinct CDR3 sequences, about 94% of them singletons. The sample taken for sequencing was CD8+ T cells from PBMCs. The receptors were sampled from a human donor with multiple sclerosis.

The chain combines TRBV29-1 with TRBJ1-1; D perhaps matches TRBD1 (6 bases). The CDR3 consists of 15 residues. CDR1 is SQVTM and CDR2 is ANQGSEA in the germline V gene. Trimming pared 6 bases from V and 0 bases from J, leaving 17 bases between. The CDR3 DNA sequence: TGCAGCGTAGCCACGCAGGGGAACATGAACACTGAAGCTTTCTTT. Its protein is CSVATQGNMNTEAFF.

This chain joins TRBV13 and TRBJ2-1, with a possible D match to TRBD2 (7 bases). CDR3 length equals 18 residues. Per germline, CDR1 PRHDT and CDR2 FYEKMQ (reference sequence). The germline V and J ends were trimmed by 5 bases and 0 bases, with 20 bases remaining between them. DNA of the CDR3: TGTGCCAGCAGCGCAAGGGGGAGGGGTGTGGGCTCCTACAATGAGCAGTTCTTC. Encoded protein: CASSARGRGVGSYNEQFF.

The chain couples TRBV15 to TRBJ1-1; unclear D gene. CDR1 and CDR2 (germline): LNHNV, YYDKDF (reference sequence). CDR3 size: 13 residues. V was clipped by 3 bases and J by 1 base, with 6 bases between them. CDR3 loop: CATSSRRNTEAFF. CDR3 nucleotide sequence: TGTGCCACCAGCAGCCGACGGAACACTGAAGCTTTCTTT.

V is TRBV11-3 and J is TRBJ1-6; no firm D call. The length of the CDR3 is 13 residues. V was clipped by 4 bases and J by 16 bases, with 17 bases between them. Germline V CDR1 and CDR2: SGHNT, YENEEA. As DNA, the CDR3 is TGTGCCAGCAGCTCCTCCTTCGGAACCCCACTCCACTTT. The encoded protein is CASSSSFGTPLHF.

The rearrangement links TRBV15 to TRBJ2-5; D might be TRBD2 (6 bases). The CDR3 has 14 residues. Trimming pared 0 bases from V and 4 bases from J, leaving 9 bases between. Germline CDR1 LNHNV, CDR2 YYDKDF (reference sequence). The CDR3: CATSRDRGGETQYF. The CDR3 DNA sequence: TGTGCCACCAGCAGAGATCGGGGAGGAGAGACCCAGTACTTC.

V usage is TRBV20-1 and J usage is TRBJ2-2; no firm D call. The length of the CDR3 is 13 residues. Trimming removed 1 base from V and 3 bases from J, with 6 bases in between. Per germline, CDR1 DFQATT and CDR2 SNEGSKA (reference sequence). The CDR3 region is CSARATDTGELFF. CDR3 nucleotides: TGCAGTGCTAGAGCTACGGACACCGGGGAGCTGTTTTTT.

The chain combines TRBV29-1 with TRBJ2-7, with 10 bases matching TRBD1. The CDR3 is made up of 13 amino acids. Germline V gives CDR1 SQVTM, CDR2 ANQGSEA. V was clipped by 5 bases and J by 5 bases; unmatched bases: 6. Here the CDR3 DNA reads TGCAGCGTTACCGGGACAGGGGAGGACGAGCAGTACTTC. This translates into CSVTGTGEDEQYF.

The V gene is TRBV6-2 or TRBV6-3, the J gene TRBJ2-1; 13 nucleotides agree with TRBD2. V was pared by 8 bases and J by 4 bases, with 5 bases of the junction left unmatched. The CDR3 loop spans 15 amino acids. Germline loops: CDR1 MNHEY, CDR2 SVGEGT. The CDR3 region is CASRAGLAGYNEQFF. The CDR3 DNA reads as TGTGCCAGCCGTGCGGGACTAGCGGGGTACAATGAGCAGTTCTTC.

This clonotype has a single count. The chain recombines TRBV4-2 with TRBJ2-7; D is unresolved. Trimming left V 0 bases short and J 3 bases short, with 15 bases between. CDR1 is LGHNA and CDR2 is YNFKEQ in the germline V gene. CDR3 size: 16 residues. The CDR3 DNA reads TGTGCCAGCAGCCAAGAGAAGGGCGTACGGTTCTACGAGCAGTACTTC. This translates into CASSQEKGVRFYEQYF.

This clonotype was picked up one time. The chain employs TRBV7-9 and TRBJ2-1; D unclear. CDR1 SEHNR and CDR2 FQNEAQ come from the germline V gene (reference sequence). CDR3 length: 12 residues. Trimming cost V 3 bases and J 5 bases, with 5 bases left between them. CDR3 in DNA: TGTGCCAGCAGCTTCCCGGACAATGAGCAGTTCTTC. Amino acid sequence: CASSFPDNEQFF.

The genes are TRBV27 and TRBJ1-2; D perhaps matches TRBD1 (5 bases). The V gene's germline CDR1 is MNHEY and CDR2 SMNVEV (reference sequence). The V end was cut by 6 bases, the J end by 8 bases, with 16 bases between. This CDR3 contains 13 residues. CDR3 region: CASRPGGGYGYTF. CDR3 sequence (DNA): TGTGCCAGCAGACCTGGGGGGGGATACGGCTACACCTTC.

The chain couples TRBV6-5 to TRBJ1-4; tentatively, D is TRBD1 (5 bases). The CDR3 spans 15 residues. Germline V gene lookup returns CDR1 MNHEY and CDR2 SVGAGI. Trimming took off 2 bases at V and 0 bases at J, with 7 bases between the two ends. In nucleotides, the CDR3 is TGTGCCAGCAGTTACAGGGGCCCAACTAATGAAAAACTGTTTTTT. Its protein product is CASSYRGPTNEKLFF.

CDR3: CATSDLDRNQPQHF. The DNA for the CDR3 is TGTGCCACCAGTGATTTGGACAGGAATCAGCCCCAGCATTTT. The V and J genes are TRBV24-1 and TRBJ1-5, with D maybe TRBD1 (6 bases). The V gene's germline CDR1 is KGHDR and CDR2 SFDVKD. The V end was cut by 0 bases, the J end by 4 bases, with 6 bases between. CDR3 size: 14 residues.

The rearrangement joins TRBV15 to TRBJ1-1; D is ambiguous. V lost 0 bases, J lost 1 base, and 9 bases lay in between. The CDR3 runs to 15 residues. Germline V CDR1 and CDR2: LNHNV, YYDKDF (reference sequence). This CDR3 reads CATSRDFGRNTEAFF. CDR3 sequence (DNA): TGTGCCACCAGCAGAGATTTCGGCAGGAACACTGAAGCTTTCTTT.

This chain uses TRBV20-1 with TRBJ1-5; D gene uncertain. The CDR3 is 15 residues long. Per the germline V gene, CDR1 is DFQATT and CDR2 is SNEGSKA (reference sequence). V was clipped by 0 bases and J by 1 base, with 10 bases between them. This CDR3 reads CSAREEAMSNQPQHF. The CDR3 coding sequence is TGCAGTGCTAGAGAAGAGGCAATGAGCAATCAGCCCCAGCATTTT.

The rearrangement joins TRBV7-2 to TRBJ2-7; 8 nucleotides align to TRBD2. The germline V gene has CDR1 SGHTA and CDR2 FQGNSA. V lost 4 bases and J lost 3; bases outside the gene matches: 11. This CDR3 region has 16 residues. CDR3 nucleotides: TGTGCCAGCAGCTCGCCCGCCGAGCGGGGGAGCTACGAGCAGTACTTC. The encoded protein is CASSSPAERGSYEQYF.

This chain connects TRBV12-3 or TRBV12-4 to TRBJ2-2; a weak D match, TRBD2 (5 bases). CDR3 length: 16 amino acids. Deletions cut 4 bases from V and 8 bases from J, with 20 bases between. The CDR3, as DNA: TGTGCCAGCAGTTACGTGGACTTTTCCGGAGCGGGGGAGCTGTTTTTT. This translates into CASSYVDFSGAGELFF.

V gene TRBV7-2 combines with J gene TRBJ2-5; D gene ambiguous. This CDR3 comprises 13 residues. Trimming shortened V by 5 bases and J by 5 bases, and 12 bases separated the two germline ends. Germline V CDR1 and CDR2: SGHTA, FQGNSA. CDR3 bases: TGTGCCAGCAGCCACCCTTTAACGGAGACCCAGTACTTC. Translated, it gives CASSHPLTETQYF.

The rearrangement joins TRBV12-3 or TRBV12-4 to TRBJ2-1, with TRBD2 matching 8 bases. The V segment lost 8 bases and the J segment 9 bases; nucleotides outside the gene matches: 6. The CDR3 length is 12 residues. Here the CDR3 reads CASGTGGLEQFF. CDR3 DNA: TGTGCCAGCGGGACGGGGGGGCTTGAGCAGTTCTTC.

This clonotype was counted once. The rearrangement joins TRBV18 to TRBJ2-5; 7 positions match TRBD1. The CDR3 is 18 residues long. V lost 2 bases and J lost 2; bases outside the gene matches: 14. Germline V gene sequence: CDR1 KGHSH, CDR2 LQKENI. In DNA form, the CDR3 reads TGTGCCAGCTCACCAGAGAGGACAGGCGAGACCTGGCAAGAGACCCAGTACTTC. Its protein product is CASSPERTGETWQETQYF. The full variable domain, completed using reference TRBV18 and TRBJ2-5, is NAGVMQNPRHLVRRRGQEARLRCSPMKGHSHVYWYRQLPEEGLKFMVYLQKENIIDESGMPKERFSAEFPKEGPSILRIQQVVRGDSAAYFCASSPERTGETWQETQYFGPGTRLLVL.

The V gene is TRBV5-6, the J gene TRBJ1-5; 10 nucleotides align to TRBD1. In germline, CDR1 is SGHDT, CDR2 YYEEEE. This CDR3 is 15 amino acids long. V lost 0 bases to trimming and J lost 10 bases; unmatched junction nucleotides: 7. The CDR3 loop reads CASSLGQGAQAPQHF. DNA for the CDR3: TGTGCCAGCAGCTTGGGACAGGGGGCTCAGGCTCCCCAGCATTTT.

This chain joins TRBV29-1 and TRBJ1-2; the match to TRBD1 covers 9 bases. Looked up from germline, CDR1 is SQVTM and CDR2 is ANQGSEA. The ends lost 6 bases at V and 4 bases at J; junction bases unmatched: 6. The CDR3 contains 13 residues. The CDR3 loop reads CSVVQGASYGYTF. In nucleotides, the CDR3 is TGCAGCGTAGTACAGGGGGCGAGCTATGGCTACACCTTC.

The chain employs TRBV14 and TRBJ2-6; D not resolved. CDR1 is SGHDN, CDR2 FVKESK, per germline. The CDR3 covers 15 residues. Trimming shortened V by 2 bases and J by 4 bases, and 9 bases separated the two germline ends. The CDR3 is CASSQSTSGANVLTF. For the CDR3, the DNA is TGTGCCAGCAGCCAAAGTACATCCGGGGCCAACGTCCTGACTTTC.

This clonotype has only one observation. The V and J genes are TRBV25-1 and TRBJ2-3, with D possibly being TRBD2 (6 bases). CDR1 and CDR2 from the germline V gene are MGHDK and SYGVNS. V was shortened by 3 bases and J by 3 bases, with 16 bases between the two germline ends. The CDR3 loop spans 16 amino acids. CDR3 nucleotides: TGTGCCAGCAGTGACCACGGGAAGGGGAGGACAGATACGCAGTATTTT. It encodes CASSDHGKGRTDTQYF.

The chain combines TRBV4-3 with TRBJ2-3; a possible D gene is TRBD2 (5 bases). V shed 0 bases and J shed 5 bases, with 15 bases lying between them. CDR1 is LGHNA and CDR2 is YSLEER in the germline V gene. The CDR3 runs to 16 residues. This CDR3 is CASSQDRASQGDTQYF. The DNA of the CDR3 is TGCGCCAGCAGCCAAGATCGGGCTAGCCAAGGAGATACGCAGTATTTT.